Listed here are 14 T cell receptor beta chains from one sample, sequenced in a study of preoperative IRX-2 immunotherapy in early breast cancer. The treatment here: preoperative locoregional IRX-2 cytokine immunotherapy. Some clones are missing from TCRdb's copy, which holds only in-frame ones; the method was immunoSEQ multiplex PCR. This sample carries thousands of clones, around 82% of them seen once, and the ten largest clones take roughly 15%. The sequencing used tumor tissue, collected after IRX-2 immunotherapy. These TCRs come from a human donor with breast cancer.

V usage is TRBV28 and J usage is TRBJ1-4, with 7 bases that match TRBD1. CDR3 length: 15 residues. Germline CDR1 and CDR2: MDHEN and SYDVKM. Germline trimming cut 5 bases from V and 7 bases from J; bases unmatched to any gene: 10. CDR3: CASSERQGGSEKLFF. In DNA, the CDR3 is TGTGCCAGCAGTGAAAGACAGGGAGGGTCTGAAAAACTGTTTTTT.

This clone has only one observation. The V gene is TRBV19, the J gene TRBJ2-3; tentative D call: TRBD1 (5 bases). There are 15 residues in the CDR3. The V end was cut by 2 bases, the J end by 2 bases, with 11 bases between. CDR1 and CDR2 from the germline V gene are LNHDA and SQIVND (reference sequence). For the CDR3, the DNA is TGTGCCAGTAGTATACAGTTGGGGCACACAGATACGCAGTATTTT. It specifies CASSIQLGHTDTQYF.

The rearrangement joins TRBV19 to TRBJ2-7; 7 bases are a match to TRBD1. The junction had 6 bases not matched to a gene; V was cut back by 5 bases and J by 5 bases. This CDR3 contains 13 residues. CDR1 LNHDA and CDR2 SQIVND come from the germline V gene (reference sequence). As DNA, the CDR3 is TGTGCCAGTAGTCAAAGGGGGCCGGACGAGCAGTACTTC. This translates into CASSQRGPDEQYF.

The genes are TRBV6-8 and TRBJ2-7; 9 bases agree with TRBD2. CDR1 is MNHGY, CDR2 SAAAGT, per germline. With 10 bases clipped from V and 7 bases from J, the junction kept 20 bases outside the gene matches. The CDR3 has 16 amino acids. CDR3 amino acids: CATSPSLERGAREQYF. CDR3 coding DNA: TGTGCCACCTCGCCCTCTCTGGAGCGGGGGGCGAGGGAGCAGTACTTC.

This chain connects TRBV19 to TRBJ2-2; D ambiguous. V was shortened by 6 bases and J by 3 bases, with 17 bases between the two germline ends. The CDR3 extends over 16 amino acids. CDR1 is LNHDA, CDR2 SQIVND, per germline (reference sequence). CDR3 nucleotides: TGTGCCAGTAGCTTACAGCCCCCCCCCTACACCGGGGAGCTGTTTTTT. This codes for CASSLQPPPYTGELFF.

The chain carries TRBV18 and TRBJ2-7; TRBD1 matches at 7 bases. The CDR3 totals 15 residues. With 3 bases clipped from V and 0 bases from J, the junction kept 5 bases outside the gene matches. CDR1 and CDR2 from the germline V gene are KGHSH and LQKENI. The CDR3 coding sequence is TGTGCCAGCTCACCGACAGGGTTGAGCTCCTACGAGCAGTACTTC. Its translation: CASSPTGLSSYEQYF.

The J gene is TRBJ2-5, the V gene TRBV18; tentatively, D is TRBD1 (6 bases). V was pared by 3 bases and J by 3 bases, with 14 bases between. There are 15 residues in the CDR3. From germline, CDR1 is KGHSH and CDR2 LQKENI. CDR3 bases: TGTGCCAGCTCACCGCTGGGACAAAACAAAGAGACCCAGTACTTC. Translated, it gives CASSPLGQNKETQYF. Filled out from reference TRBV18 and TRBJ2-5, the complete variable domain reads NAGVMQNPRHLVRRRGQEARLRCSPMKGHSHVYWYRQLPEEGLKFMVYLQKENIIDESGMPKERFSAEFPKEGPSILRIQQVVRGDSAAYFCASSPLGQNKETQYFGPGTRLLVL.

The CDR3 loop reads CASSQKGLAGGPYEQYF. The CDR3, as DNA: TGCGCCAGCAGCCAAAAAGGACTAGCGGGGGGGCCCTACGAGCAGTACTTC. The genes are TRBV4-1 and TRBJ2-7; 15 nucleotides agree with TRBD2. The CDR3 totals 17 residues. V lost 2 bases, J lost 2 bases, and 4 bases stayed unmatched. The V gene's germline CDR1 is MGHRA and CDR2 YSYEKL.

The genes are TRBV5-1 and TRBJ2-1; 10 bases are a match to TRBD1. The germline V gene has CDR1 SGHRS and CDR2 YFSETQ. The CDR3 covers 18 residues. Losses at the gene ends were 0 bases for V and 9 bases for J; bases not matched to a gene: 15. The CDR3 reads CASSLGRLSGTGVGEQFF. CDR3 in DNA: TGCGCCAGCAGCTTGGGCCGCCTCTCCGGGACAGGGGTAGGTGAGCAGTTCTTC.

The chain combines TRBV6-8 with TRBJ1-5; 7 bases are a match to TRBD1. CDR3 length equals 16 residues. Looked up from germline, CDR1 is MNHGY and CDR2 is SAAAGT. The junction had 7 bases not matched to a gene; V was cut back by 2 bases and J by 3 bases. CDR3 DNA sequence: TGTGCCAGCAGTTACGCAGCCAGGGGGTCCAATCAGCCCCAGCATTTT. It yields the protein CASSYAARGSNQPQHF.

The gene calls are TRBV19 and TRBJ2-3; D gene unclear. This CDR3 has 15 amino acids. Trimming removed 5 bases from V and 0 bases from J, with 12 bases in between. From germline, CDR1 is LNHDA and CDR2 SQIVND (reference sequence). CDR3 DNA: TGTGCCAGTAGTCTGGGGTCCGCTAGCACAGATACGCAGTATTTT. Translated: CASSLGSASTDTQYF.

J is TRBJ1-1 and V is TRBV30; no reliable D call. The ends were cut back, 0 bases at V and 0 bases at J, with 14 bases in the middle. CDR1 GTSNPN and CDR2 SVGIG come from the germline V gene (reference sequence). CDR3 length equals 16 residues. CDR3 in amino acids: CAWSVHWGSLNTEAFF. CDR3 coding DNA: TGTGCCTGGAGTGTACATTGGGGATCTTTGAACACTGAAGCTTTCTTT.

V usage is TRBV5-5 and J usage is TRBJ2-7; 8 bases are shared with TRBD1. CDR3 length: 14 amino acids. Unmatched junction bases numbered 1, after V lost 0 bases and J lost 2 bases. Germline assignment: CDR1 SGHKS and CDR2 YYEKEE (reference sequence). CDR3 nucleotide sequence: TGTGCCAGCAGCTTGGACAGGGGGACCTACGAGCAGTACTTC. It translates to CASSLDRGTYEQYF.

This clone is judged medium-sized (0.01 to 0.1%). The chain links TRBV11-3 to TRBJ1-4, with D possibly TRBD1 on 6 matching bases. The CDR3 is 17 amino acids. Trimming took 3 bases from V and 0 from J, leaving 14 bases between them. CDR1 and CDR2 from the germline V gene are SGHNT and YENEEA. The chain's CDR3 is CASSFRGRDATNEKLFF. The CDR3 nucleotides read TGTGCCAGCAGCTTCAGGGGCCGGGACGCAACTAATGAAAAACTGTTTTTT.